This T cell receptor beta chain was obtained from a study of blood T cell repertoires in COVID-19. Study-level information: Sites in the United States, Italy and Spain provided acute and convalescent COVID-19 samples. Sources were T cells, B-cell-depleted T cells, or PBMCs; the material itself was cDNA or gDNA.

Per the authors' pipeline: Estimation of nucleated cell counts relied on the amplification of reference gene primers. The protocol was immunoSEQ multiplex PCR, while the TCRdb copy is restricted to in-frame clones and leaves out a portion. The DNA gave D and trimming, while V, J and clone size come from that table. The sample contains about 360,000 clones, 86% of which appear only once. The CDR3 is made up of 12 amino acids. V shed 3 bases and J shed 5 bases, with 7 bases lying between them. Seattle patients were enrolled while actively infected and followed longitudinally. Input material: peripheral blood. The sequence derives from a woman in her sixties with COVID-19, enrolled during active disease. The rearrangement links TRBV12-3 or TRBV12-4 to TRBJ2-5, with D unresolved. Here the CDR3 DNA reads TGTGCCAGCAGTTTTAACGGGGAGACCCAGTACTTC. Translating it yields CASSFNGETQYF.